The 20 T cell receptor beta chains below come from one sample, sequenced in a study of blood T cell repertoires in COVID-19. Sequencing was performed with immunoSEQ multiplex PCR; in TCRdb, only in-frame clones are kept and a portion is missing. Of around 200,000 clones in the sample, 80% to 90% are singletons; the top ten hold about 20%. The sequencing input was peripheral blood. Receptors were obtained from a man in his 70s with active or convalescent COVID-19.

The rearrangement links TRBV7-9 to TRBJ2-7; TRBD1 agrees at 8 bases. J lost 4 bases, V lost 1 base, and 6 bases had no gene match. This CDR3 comprises 15 residues. CDR1 is SEHNR and CDR2 is FQNEAQ in the germline V gene (reference sequence). Here the CDR3 reads CASSLGGTGGYEQYF. CDR3 in DNA: TGTGCCAGCAGCTTAGGAGGAACAGGGGGGTACGAGCAGTACTTC.

The V call is TRBV10-1, the J call TRBJ2-1; maybe TRBD1 (6 bases). V lost 3 bases and J lost 0, with 12 bases in between. CDR1 is WNHNN and CDR2 is SYGVQD in the germline V gene (reference sequence). The CDR3 contains 16 residues. The DNA of the CDR3 is TGCGCCAGCAGTGACCGCTCGGACAGCTCCTACAATGAGCAGTTCTTC. This encodes CASSDRSDSSYNEQFF.

The chain uses TRBV7-9 and TRBJ2-3; 8 nucleotides align to TRBD2. Germline CDR1 is SEHNR and CDR2 is FQNEAQ (reference sequence). V gave up 9 bases and J gave up 2 bases; unmatched junction bases: 4. CDR3 length equals 13 residues. The CDR3 here is CASTSGTTDTQYF. In nucleotides, the CDR3 is TGTGCCAGTACTAGCGGCACCACAGATACGCAGTATTTT.

The chain couples TRBV5-1 to TRBJ2-2; possible D gene TRBD2, 5 bases. CDR3 length equals 15 residues. Germline V gene lookup returns CDR1 SGHRS and CDR2 YFSETQ. The germline V and J ends were trimmed by 4 bases and 0 bases, with 10 bases remaining between them. CDR3 protein: CASSVAGANTGELFF. CDR3 in DNA: TGCGCCAGCAGCGTAGCCGGGGCGAACACCGGGGAGCTGTTTTTT.

This chain joins TRBV6-5 and TRBJ1-4; D uncertain. Germline V gene sequence: CDR1 MNHEY, CDR2 SVGAGI. Trimming took 2 bases from V and 10 from J, leaving 17 bases between them. This CDR3 comprises 15 residues. CDR3 protein: CASSYERATDGKLFF. DNA for the CDR3: TGTGCCAGCAGTTACGAGAGGGCCACCGACGGAAAACTGTTTTTT.

The genes are TRBV11-1 and TRBJ2-3; TRBD2 matches 9 bases. The CDR3 totals 16 residues. Germline V gene sequence: CDR1 SGHAT, CDR2 FQDESV (reference sequence). V gave up 5 bases and J gave up 0 bases; unmatched junction bases: 6. The CDR3 DNA reads as TGTGCCAGCAGCCCCGGACTAGCGCTAAGCACAGATACGCAGTATTTT. It codes for CASSPGLALSTDTQYF.

The CDR3 DNA follows: TGTGCCAGCAGCAAAGTAAAACAGGGAGTGGGTGCTAATGAAAAACTGTTTTTT. Translating it yields CASSKVKQGVGANEKLFF. This chain joins TRBV21-1 and TRBJ1-4; no DNA check was done on the table's D call, TRBD1. TRBV21-1 is assigned pseudogene status. The CDR3 runs 18 residues.

The chain combines TRBV18 with TRBJ2-7, with TRBD1 matching over 10 bases. After removal of 3 bases from V and 7 bases from J, the junction contained 9 bases not matched to a gene. Germline assignment: CDR1 KGHSH and CDR2 LQKENI. The CDR3 is 15 amino acids. CDR3 DNA: TGTGCCAGCTCACCCGGGACAGGGGCCCCGGGGGAGCAGTACTTC. This sequence encodes CASSPGTGAPGEQYF.

This chain uses TRBV7-2 with TRBJ1-2; TRBD1 matches at 11 bases. Looked up from germline, CDR1 is SGHTA and CDR2 is FQGNSA. V dropped 5 bases and J dropped 9; count of bases not matched to a gene: 8. The CDR3 runs 14 residues. CDR3 bases: TGTGCCAGCAGCCGTCGGACAGGGGGCGAGAGCTACACCTTC. This gives the protein CASSRRTGGESYTF.

V is TRBV4-3 and J is TRBJ1-5; no reliable D call. The CDR3 spans 14 residues. Deletions cut 0 bases from V and 5 bases from J, with 8 bases between. The germline V gene has CDR1 LGHNA and CDR2 YSLEER. CDR3 bases: TGCGCCAGCAGCCAAGAGGCCCTCGATCAGCCCCAGCATTTT. Its protein is CASSQEALDQPQHF.

The chain carries TRBV11-1 and TRBJ1-1; D remains unclear. Germline V gene lookup returns CDR1 SGHAT and CDR2 FQDESV (reference sequence). The CDR3 loop spans 13 amino acids. V was clipped by 2 bases and J by 1 base, with 5 bases between them. CDR3 amino acids: CASSLLANTEAFF. For the CDR3, the DNA is TGTGCCAGCAGCTTACTAGCGAACACTGAAGCTTTCTTT.

This chain uses TRBV3-1 (or the pseudogene TRBV3-2) with TRBJ1-2, with D maybe TRBD1 (5 bases). The CDR3 consists of 14 residues. V was cut by 2 bases and J by 8 bases, with 15 bases left in between. From germline, CDR1 is LGHDT and CDR2 YNNKEL (reference sequence). CDR3 bases: TGTGCCAGCAGCCAAAGCTTGGGGGGTTTCGGCTACACCTTC. Amino acid sequence: CASSQSLGGFGYTF.

The genes are TRBV7-6 and TRBJ2-2; tentatively, D is TRBD1 (6 bases). The CDR3 contains 14 residues. V was clipped by 7 bases and J by 6 bases, with 15 bases between them. Looked up from germline, CDR1 is SGHVS and CDR2 is FNYEAQ. For the CDR3, the DNA is TGTGCCAGCACGGCTCAGGGGCGATCCGGGGAGCTGTTTTTT. Its protein is CASTAQGRSGELFF.

This chain links TRBV19 with TRBJ1-1; D gene uncertain. Germline V gene sequence: CDR1 LNHDA, CDR2 SQIVND (reference sequence). V was trimmed by 4 bases and J by 1 base, leaving 10 bases between them. The CDR3 extends over 14 amino acids. CDR3 sequence reads: CASSRGRTNTEAFF. Here the CDR3 DNA reads TGTGCCAGTAGTAGAGGGAGGACGAACACTGAAGCTTTCTTT. The variable domain in full, completed from reference TRBV19 and TRBJ1-1, reads DGGITQSPKYLFRKEGQNVTLSCEQNLNHDAMYWYRQDPGQGLRLIYYSQIVNDFQKGDIAEGYSVSREKKESFPLTVTSAQKNPTAFYLCASSRGRTNTEAFFGQGTRLTVV.

This clone was observed once. The chain is built from TRBV18 and TRBJ1-2; 12 bases are shared with TRBD1. Looked up from germline, CDR1 is KGHSH and CDR2 is LQKENI. CDR3 size: 15 residues. The ends lost 3 bases at V and 5 bases at J; junction bases unmatched: 4. The CDR3 nucleotides are TGTGCCAGCTCACCTATGGGACAGGGGGCATATGGCTACACCTTC. Its translation: CASSPMGQGAYGYTF.

The chain recombines TRBV4-3 with TRBJ1-1, with D possibly being TRBD1 (6 bases). Germline CDR1 and CDR2: LGHNA and YSLEER. V lost 4 bases to trimming and J lost 5 bases, with 17 bases between them. CDR3 length: 15 amino acids. The CDR3 nucleotides are TGCGCCAGCAGCCGGGCGGGGGGCGCGGGTACTGAAGCTTTCTTT. Amino acid sequence: CASSRAGGAGTEAFF.

CDR3 residues: CASSRRGGSAYYGYTF. The CDR3 DNA is TGTGCCAGCAGCCGCCGGGGGGGCAGCGCGTACTATGGCTACACCTTC. This chain links TRBV28 with TRBJ1-2; TRBD1 is a possible D gene (6 bases). Per the germline V gene, CDR1 is MDHEN and CDR2 is SYDVKM. V lost 6 bases and J lost 3, with 20 bases in between. This CDR3 is 16 amino acids long.

The rearrangement uses TRBV2 and TRBJ1-6; TRBD1 aligns across 8 bases. The CDR3 runs 15 residues. The V segment lost 6 bases and the J segment 10 bases; nucleotides outside the gene matches: 11. Germline V lookup: CDR1 SNHLY, CDR2 FYNNEI. CDR3 sequence: CASSGDRGFRSPLHF. The CDR3 nucleotides are TGTGCCAGCAGCGGTGACAGGGGCTTTCGGTCACCCCTCCACTTT.

The chain carries TRBV29-1 and TRBJ1-2; D gene uncertain. Germline assignment: CDR1 SQVTM and CDR2 ANQGSEA. This CDR3 is 12 amino acids long. V shed 3 bases and J shed 8 bases, with 13 bases lying between them. CDR3 sequence: CSVDSGKEGYTF. CDR3 nucleotide sequence: TGCAGCGTTGATTCCGGGAAGGAAGGCTACACCTTC.

The chain uses TRBV6-5 and TRBJ2-1; the D gene is possibly TRBD1 (6 bases). Trimming cost V 5 bases and J 6 bases, with 17 bases left between them. Germline lookup yields CDR1 MNHEY and CDR2 SVGAGI. The CDR3 runs 15 residues. DNA for the CDR3: TGTGCCAGCAGTACCGGGACATGGGCCCTCAATGAGCAGTTCTTC. It encodes CASSTGTWALNEQFF.